This is a list of T cell receptor beta chains from one sample in a study of beta chain features in type 1 diabetes. Assay used: immunoSEQ multiplex PCR; TCRdb lists only in-frame clones, some missing. The data hold 350,000 to 450,000 clones, with roughly 12% observed a single time. Sequenced material: naive CD4+ T cells from blood. These receptors were obtained from a woman aged 18-35 years with type 1 diabetes. Each CDR3 is given with its conserved first and last residue. D genes are given only for firm matches. The listing skips clone size in some rows; elsewhere it reads once, few, many or a size class.

clone_size d_call j_call v_call cdr3_nt cdr3_aa
. . TRBJ2-1 TRBV9 TGTGCCAGCAGCGTAGAGGCAGGGAACAATGAGCAGTTCTTC CASSVEAGNNEQFF
. TRBD2 TRBJ2-2 TRBV19 TGTGCCAGTAGTCCGGGAGGTACCGGGGAGCTGTTTTTT CASSPGGTGELFF
few . TRBJ1-1 TRBV5-1 TGCGCCAGCAGCGCCACAGGTAACACTGAAGCTTTCTTT CASSATGNTEAFF
. . TRBJ2-7 TRBV20-1 TGCAGTTCGTCACAGGGCGGTGAGCAGTACTTC CSSSQGGEQYF
. TRBD1 TRBJ2-7 TRBV7-2 TGTGCCAGCAGCTTAGACCCTGACAGGGTCACCTACGAGCAGTACTTC CASSLDPDRVTYEQYF
few . TRBJ2-1 TRBV28 TGTGCCAGCAGTTTACCGAGCTCCTACAATGAGCAGTTCTTC CASSLPSSYNEQFF
. TRBD2 TRBJ2-1 TRBV19 TGTGCCAGTAGTATCTCCTCTAGCGGGAGAATCTATGAGCAGTTCTTC CASSISSSGRIYEQFF
. TRBD2 TRBJ2-1 TRBV29-1 TGCAGCGGCCTATGGGACTATCCCTACAATGAGCAGTTCTTC CSGLWDYPYNEQFF
few . TRBJ2-2 TRBV11-2 TGTGCCAGCACCTGGGCGGGGAACACCGGGGAGCTGTTTTTT CASTWAGNTGELFF
. . TRBJ1-2 TRBV13 TGTGCCAGCAGCTTTCTTGGGACATCCTATGGCTACACCTTC CASSFLGTSYGYTF
. TRBD2 TRBJ2-4 TRBV7-2 TGTGCCAGCAGCCGGACTAGCGGGGGGGAAAACATTCAGTACTTC CASSRTSGGENIQYF
few . TRBJ2-5 TRBV18 TGTGCCAGCTCACCACAGGAGGTCCAAGAGACCCAGTACTTC CASSPQEVQETQYF
few TRBD1 TRBJ2-1 TRBV11-1 TGTGCCAGCAGCTTAGGACAGGGAACGTACAATGAGCAGTTCTTC CASSLGQGTYNEQFF
few . TRBJ1-2 TRBV11-1 TGTGCCAGCAGAGTAGACCCTAGCGTCACCTTC CASRVDPSVTF
. . TRBJ2-5 TRBV6-1 TGTGCCAGCAGTCCTCAGGGGTGGGGGACCCAGTACTTC CASSPQGWGTQYF
. . TRBJ2-3 TRBV29-1 TGCAGCGTTCGGTCCTCTCTTTACACAGATACGCAGTATTTT CSVRSSLYTDTQYF
few . TRBJ1-1 TRBV4-1 TGCGCCAGCCGATCCATAGGACTGTCGATCACTGAAGCTTTCTTT CASRSIGLSITEAFF
. TRBD1 TRBJ1-1 TRBV2 TGTGCCAGCTCTGACAGGGGGGACACTGAAGCTTTCTTT CASSDRGDTEAFF
. . TRBJ1-1 TRBV18 TGTGCCAGCTCACCACCCGGACAGCCCACTGAAGCTTTCTTT CASSPPGQPTEAFF
. TRBD1 TRBJ2-7 TRBV11-2 TGTGCCAGCAGCCACTACAAGGGGGCCTCCTACGAGCAGTACTTC CASSHYKGASYEQYF
. TRBD2 TRBJ2-2 TRBV4-3 TGCGCCAGCAGCCAGGGACTAGCAGAGGCCGGGGAGCTGTTTTTT CASSQGLAEAGELFF
. . TRBJ1-1 TRBV30 TGTGCCCACAACCTACAGGGTTGGAGGACTGAAGCTTTCTTT CAHNLQGWRTEAFF
. TRBD2 TRBJ2-5 TRBV19 TGTGCCAGTAGTCCCGGACTAGCGGGGGGCTTGTACCAAGAGACCCAGTACTTC CASSPGLAGGLYQETQYF
few TRBD2 TRBJ2-1 TRBV18 TGTGCCAGCTCACCACGGCAACGGGGCGGGGGGCCCTACAATGAGCAGTTCTTC CASSPRQRGGGPYNEQFF
few . TRBJ2-7 TRBV9 TGTGCCAGCAGCGTAAGCCCATCCTACGAGCAGTACTTC CASSVSPSYEQYF
. . TRBJ1-1 TRBV11-2 TGTGCCAGCAGCATTACTAACAGGGTAACTGAAGCTTTCTTT CASSITNRVTEAFF
. . TRBJ1-3 TRBV5-4 TGTGCCAGCACCCCCCCTTCAGGAGGGGAGGATTCTGGAAACACCATATATTTT CASTPPSGGEDSGNTIYF
. TRBD1 TRBJ2-7 TRBV4-3 TGCGCCAGCAGCCAGAAGGGGGACAGGGATTACGAGCAGTACTTC CASSQKGDRDYEQYF
few TRBD2 TRBJ2-1 TRBV4-1 TGCGCCAGCAGCCAGGGAGAGACTAGCGCATACAATGAGCAGTTCTTC CASSQGETSAYNEQFF
few TRBD1 TRBJ2-5 TRBV12-5 TGTGCTAGTGGTTCCGACAGGGTAGGAGAGACCCAGTACTTC CASGSDRVGETQYF
few TRBD1 TRBJ2-7 TRBV2 TGTGCCAGCAGCCGGGACAGCACCTACGAGCAGTACTTC CASSRDSTYEQYF
. TRBD1 TRBJ2-5 TRBV11-1 TGTGCCAGCAGCTTCAGGGGGCGAGAGACCCAGTACTTC CASSFRGRETQYF
. TRBD1 TRBJ1-5 TRBV28 TGTGCCAGCCAGGGACAGGGGGCTCCTCAGCCCCAGCATTTT CASQGQGAPQPQHF
few . TRBJ2-3 TRBV12-5 TGTGCTAGTGGCCGTTCCACAGATACGCAGTATTTT CASGRSTDTQYF
. . TRBJ2-7 TRBV28 TGTGCCAGCAGTTTAGCGGTGGCGGACTACGAGCAGTACTTC CASSLAVADYEQYF
few . TRBJ2-1 TRBV7-8 TGTGCCAGCAGCTTTGATCTAGTCACTTACAATGAGCAGTTCTTC CASSFDLVTYNEQFF
. . TRBJ1-5 TRBV11-2 TGTGCCAGCAGCACCCTGGCAGATCAGCCCCAGCATTTT CASSTLADQPQHF
. TRBD2 TRBJ2-7 TRBV4-3 TGCGCCAGCAGCCAAAAGCCCCAAGGGCGGGGGGGTGGAGAGCAGTACTTC CASSQKPQGRGGGEQYF
few . TRBJ2-7 TRBV11-2 TGTGCCAGCAGCTTAGGGGTAGCCAACGAGCAGTACTTC CASSLGVANEQYF
. . TRBJ2-5 TRBV6-6 TGTGCCAGCATTCGTTCGGTGCAAGAGACCCAGTACTTC CASIRSVQETQYF
few . TRBJ1-2 TRBV11-2 TGTGCCAGCAGCTTCCAGGGAGGACATGGCTACACCTTC CASSFQGGHGYTF
. TRBD1 TRBJ1-4 TRBV5-8 TGTGCCAGCAGCCCACGGACAGGGGCTGGTGAAAAACTGTTTTTT CASSPRTGAGEKLFF
few . TRBJ2-1 TRBV18 TGTGCCAGCTCACCACCGGGGGGGGCAGGTGAGCAGTTCTTC CASSPPGGAGEQFF
few TRBD2 TRBJ2-7 TRBV30 TGTGCCTGGAGTGTTGGGCTAGCGGGCTCCTACGAGCAGTACTTC CAWSVGLAGSYEQYF
few TRBD1 TRBJ1-2 TRBV29-1 TGCAGCGTTGATGCCGCACAGGGGGCTAACTATGGCTACACCTTC CSVDAAQGANYGYTF
few . TRBJ2-6 TRBV27 TGTGCCAGCAGTTTAGGCGGGTCTGGGGCCAACGTCCTGACTTTC CASSLGGSGANVLTF
. . TRBJ2-1 TRBV2 TGTGCCAGCATCTCGGGGAATAACAATGAGCAGTTCTTC CASISGNNNEQFF
. . TRBJ2-4 TRBV6-5 TGTGCCAGCAGTTACTCCGTTTCAGCCAAAAACATTCAGTACTTC CASSYSVSAKNIQYF
. . TRBJ2-2 TRBV5-1 TGCGCCAGCAGCTTTACCAGGGGGGTGGACACCGGGGAGCTGTTTTTT CASSFTRGVDTGELFF
. . TRBJ2-5 TRBV5-1 TGCGCCAGCAGCTTAGGACAACAAGAGACCCAGTACTTC CASSLGQQETQYF